This T cell receptor (beta chain) was sequenced for a study of T cell responses to AZD1222 COVID-19 vaccine. Overall study results and limits: The study identified only a handful of AZD1222 recipients as seropositive at baseline. Reports indicate that nearly half of spike-specific TCRs are directed at unmutated variant regions.

CDR1 and CDR2 (germline): MRHNA, SNTAGT. This CDR3 contains 13 residues. Trimming left V 2 bases short and J 1 base short, with 5 bases between. TCRdb's table, derived via immunoSEQ multiplex PCR, lists solely in-frame clones and lacks some. The profile shows fewer than 150,000 clones, over 85% of them singletons. Notes on this clone: Its cognate antigen is unknown.

The sample was peripheral blood, taken on day 0 of AZD1222 vaccination. The genes are TRBV6-4 and TRBJ1-1; D unclear. The TCR comes from an adult in good health. The CDR3 reads CASSDETNTEAFF. CDR3 in DNA: TGTGCCAGCAGTGACGAGACGAACACTGAAGCTTTCTTT.